This T cell receptor (beta chain) was recorded in a study of shared clonotypes between healthy human individuals. The deep-level immunoSEQ assay was used. TCRdb keeps only in-frame clones here, not all; method: immunoSEQ multiplex PCR. The sample lists 550,000 to 800,000 clones; 80% to 95% were seen once. The CDR3 runs to 16 residues. Germline CDR1 is MGHDK and CDR2 is SYGVNS. V shed 6 bases and J 5 bases; nucleotides not matched to a gene: 15. This clonotype originated in a man younger than 35 in good health. Some clones in this sample may be carry-over from other donors' samples. The chain links TRBV25-1 to TRBJ2-5; 7 nucleotides align to TRBD1. The sequencing input was memory CD8+ T cells from PBMCs. Subset noted: CD45RO+ cells pooled with CCR7-negative TemRA cells. CDR3 protein: CASSVMNHRGRETQYF. CDR3 coding DNA: TGTGCCAGCAGCGTAATGAATCATAGGGGGCGGGAGACCCAGTACTTC.